The source of this TCR beta chain is a study of shared clonotypes between healthy human individuals. For each subset, genomic DNA was distributed in equal portions over several immunoSEQ plates. Data came from immunoSEQ multiplex PCR; TCRdb stores just in-frame clones and leaves some out. The table records about 2.4 million clones, approximately 93% of them present only once. Germline V gene sequence: CDR1 DFQATT, CDR2 SNEGSKA (reference sequence). CDR3 length: 11 amino acids. This clone was seen a handful of times. Compared with germline, one end of the junction differs, possibly owing to a read error.

The rearrangement uses TRBV20-1 and TRBJ1-1; D perhaps matches TRBD1 (6 bases). The clonotype originates from a man aged 18 to 30 in good health. Some clones in this sample may be carry-over from other donors' samples. What was sequenced was naive CD4+ T cells from PBMCs. The subset: CD45RA+ positively selected. The CDR3 DNA follows: TGCAGTGGTGTTGCAGGGGTAGTTAGGAGCTTT. As protein: CSGVAGVVRSF.